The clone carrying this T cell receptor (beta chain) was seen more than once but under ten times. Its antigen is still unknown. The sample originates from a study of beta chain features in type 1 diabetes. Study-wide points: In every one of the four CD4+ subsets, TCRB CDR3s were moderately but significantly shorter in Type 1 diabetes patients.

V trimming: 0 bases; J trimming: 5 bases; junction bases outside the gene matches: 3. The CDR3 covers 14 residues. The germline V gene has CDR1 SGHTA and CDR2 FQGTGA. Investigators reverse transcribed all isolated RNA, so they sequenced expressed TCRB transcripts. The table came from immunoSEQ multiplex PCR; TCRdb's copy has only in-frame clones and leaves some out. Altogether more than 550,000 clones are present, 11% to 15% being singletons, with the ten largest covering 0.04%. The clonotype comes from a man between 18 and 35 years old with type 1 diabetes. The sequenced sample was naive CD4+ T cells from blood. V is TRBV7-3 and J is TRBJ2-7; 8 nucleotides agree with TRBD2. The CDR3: CASSLTSGGHEQYF. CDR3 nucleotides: TGTGCCAGCAGCTTAACGTCGGGAGGGCACGAGCAGTACTTC. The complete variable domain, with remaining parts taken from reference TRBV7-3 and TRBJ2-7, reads GAGVSQTPSNKVTEKGKYVELRCDPISGHTALYWYRQSLGQGPEFLIYFQGTGAADDSGLPNDRFFAVRPEGSVSTLKIQRTERGDSAVYLCASSLTSGGHEQYFGPGTRLTVT.